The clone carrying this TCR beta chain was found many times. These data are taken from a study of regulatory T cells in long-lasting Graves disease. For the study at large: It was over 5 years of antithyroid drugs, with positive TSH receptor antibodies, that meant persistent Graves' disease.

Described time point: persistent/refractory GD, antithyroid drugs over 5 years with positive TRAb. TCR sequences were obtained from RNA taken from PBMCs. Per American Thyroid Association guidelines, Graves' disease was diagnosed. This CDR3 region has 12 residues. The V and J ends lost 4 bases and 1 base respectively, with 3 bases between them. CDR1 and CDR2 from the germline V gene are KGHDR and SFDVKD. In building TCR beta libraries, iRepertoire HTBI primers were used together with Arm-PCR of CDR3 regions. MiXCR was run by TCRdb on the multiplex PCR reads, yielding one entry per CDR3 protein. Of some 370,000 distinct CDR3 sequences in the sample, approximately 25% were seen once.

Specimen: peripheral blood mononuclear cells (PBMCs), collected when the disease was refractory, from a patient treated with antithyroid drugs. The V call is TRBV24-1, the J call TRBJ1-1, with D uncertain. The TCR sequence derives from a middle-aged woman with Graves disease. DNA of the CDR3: TGTGCCACCAGTGACAGGAACACTGAAGCTTTCTTT. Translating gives CATSDRNTEAFF.